These 12 T cell receptor beta chains came from one sample sequenced in a study of tumor-infiltrating lymphocytes in primary liver carcinoma. They got blood RNA out of unsorted whole blood and also pulled out germline DNA. A primer matching the constant region was used to make TCR beta cDNA from approximately 0.55 ug of total RNA. ARM-PCR, slightly modified, supplied the TCR beta libraries through three nested multiplex PCR rounds. PCR rounds one and two used TRBV1-TRBV30 forward primers with a C-beta reverse primer for 10 cycles each. A single record per CDR3 protein comes from TCRdb applying MiXCR to the multiplex PCR reads. The sample lists approximately 310,000 distinct CDR3 sequences; approximately 60% were seen once. The sample consisted of peripheral blood. These receptors were collected from a man aged 35-49 years with primary liver carcinoma and hepatitis B virus infection.

As concerns this clonotype: A much more abundant neighbour one base away suggests this may be a read error. Given the absence of the conserved phenylalanine or tryptophan at the CDR3 end, a read error is likely. The chain carries TRBV29-1 and TRBJ1-4; TRBD1 matches 9 bases. The CDR3 totals 13 residues. The V segment lost 4 bases and the J segment 7 bases; nucleotides outside the gene matches: 4. Germline V gene lookup returns CDR1 SQVTM and CDR2 ANQGSEA. CDR3 residues: CSVAGQGREKLFY. The CDR3 DNA is TGCAGCGTTGCGGGACAGGGCCGTGAAAAACTGTTTTAT.

Notes on this clonotype: One end of the junction varies from germline; a read error may be responsible. The chain recombines TRBV29-1 with TRBJ2-1; no clear D. This CDR3 spans 15 amino acids. Germline CDR1 reads SQVTM; CDR2 reads ANQGSEA. This chain's CDR3 is CNVEDPGTHYNEQFF. CDR3 DNA: TGCAACGTTGAAGATCCGGGTACCCATTACAATGAGCAGTTCTTC.

On this clonotype itself: A much larger clone lies a single base off, so this may be a read error. CDR3 residues: CASSQGDKSPWHEQYF. In nucleotides, the CDR3 is TGCGCCAGCAGCCAAGGGGACAAGTCGCCTTGGCACGAGCAGTACTTC. The V call is TRBV4-1, the J call TRBJ2-7; a weak D match, TRBD1 (6 bases). V was pared by 1 base and J by 5 bases, with 18 bases between. This CDR3 has 16 amino acids. Germline-derived CDR1 and CDR2 are MGHRA and YSYEKL.

As for this clonotype: The CDR3 does not close with the conserved phenylalanine or tryptophan, likely indicating a read error. The chain uses TRBV29-1 and TRBJ2-7, with TRBD2 matching 8 bases. The V gene end was trimmed by 8 bases and the J gene end by 5 bases; junction bases not matched to a gene: 8. The germline V gene has CDR1 SQVTM and CDR2 ANQGSEA. CDR3 length: 12 residues. CDR3 amino acids: CSPLTSDHEQYY. In DNA, the CDR3 is TGCAGCCCCCTGACTAGCGACCACGAGCAGTACTAC.

On this clonotype itself: A much larger clone is a single base away; this may be a read error. J is TRBJ2-7 and V is TRBV10-2; D remains ambiguous. Germline CDR1 WSHSY, CDR2 SAAADI. The CDR3 runs 11 residues. The CDR3 spells CTSSRNYEQYF. Here the CDR3 DNA reads TGCACCAGCAGCAGGAACTACGAGCAGTACTTC.

About this clonotype itself: One junction end does not reproduce the germline sequence, and a read error may be involved. V usage is TRBV12-3 or TRBV12-4 and J usage is TRBJ2-4, with D perhaps matching TRBD1 or TRBD2 (5 bases each). The CDR3 is 16 amino acids. The CDR3 region has the DNA TGCGCCAGCAGTTTTGGGACCACTATAGTCAAAAACATTCAGTACTTC. Encoded protein: CASSFGTTIVKNIQYF.

This clonotype has at least ten counts. The V and J genes are TRBV6-2 or TRBV6-3 and TRBJ2-1, with TRBD2 identical over 12 bases. V lost 6 bases and J lost 7; bases outside the gene matches: 1. CDR1 is MNHEY and CDR2 is SVGEGT in the germline V gene. This CDR3 is built from 13 residues. CDR3 DNA sequence: TGTGCCAGCAGGACTAGCGGGAGAAATGAGCAGTTCTTC. Encoded protein: CASRTSGRNEQFF.

Notes on this clonotype: Relative to the germline gene, one junction end is altered; a read error may explain this. The V and J genes are TRBV11-2 and TRBJ2-7; 10 bases are a match to TRBD2. CDR1 and CDR2 (germline): SGHAT, FQNNGV. CDR3 length: 15 residues. The CDR3 DNA reads TGTGCCAGCGGCCGCGCTAGCGGGAGCTCCTACGATCAGTACTTC. Translation: CASGRASGSSYDQYF.

This clonotype was counted ten times or more. The chain recombines TRBV29-1 with TRBJ2-7, with D possibly TRBD2 on 5 matching bases. V lost 5 bases to trimming and J lost 5 bases, with 16 bases between them. Per germline, CDR1 SQVTM and CDR2 ANQGSEA. This CDR3 is 13 amino acids long. The CDR3 region has the DNA TGCAGCGTTTCAGGTGCGGGTCGGAACGAGCAGTACTTC. It codes for CSVSGAGRNEQYF.

For this clonotype: This may arise from a read error, as a much more abundant clone is one base away. The gene calls are TRBV29-1 and TRBJ2-2, with D maybe TRBD1 (6 bases). The V gene's germline CDR1 is SQVTM and CDR2 ANQGSEA. The length of the CDR3 is 14 residues. The CDR3 here is CRALEGANTGELFF. CDR3 sequence (DNA): TGCAGGGCCCTAGAGGGGGCGAACACCGGGGAGCTGTTTTTT.

A word on this clonotype: No conserved phenylalanine or tryptophan ends this CDR3, so it is likely a read error. This CDR3 is CASRSSGLASYEQYL. In DNA, the CDR3 is TGTGCCAGCAGATCCTCAGGACTTGCCTCCTACGAGCAGTACCTC. V and J are TRBV6-1 and TRBJ2-7, with a possible D match to TRBD2 (5 bases). V was clipped by 6 bases and J by 0 bases, with 15 bases between them. CDR1 and CDR2 from the germline V gene are MNHNS and SASEGT. CDR3 length equals 15 residues.

Comment on this clonotype: With a much larger clone just one base away, this may be a read error. The rearrangement links TRBV12-3 or TRBV12-4 to TRBJ2-2; 7 bases agree with TRBD2. Unmatched junction bases numbered 9, after V lost 7 bases and J lost 4 bases. The CDR3 extends over 15 amino acids. The CDR3 region has the DNA TGTGCCAGCAACAGACTATCGGGAGGCACCGGGGAGCTGTTTTTT. It codes for CASNRLSGGTGELFF.